Sequencing of this T cell receptor (beta chain) was carried out in a study of PD-L1 blockade in urothelial cancer (dated by TCRdb to between 2016 and 2019). Background on the whole study: Every patient began therapy at some point between 2014 and 2015 and was given atezolizumab 1,200 mg intravenously every 3 weeks. About 90% of the 29 patients were males with bladder-origin urothelial cancer, and 18 of 29 reported a prior smoking history. Patients had an ECOG performance status of 0 or 1 and had received between 0 and 3 prior chemotherapy regimens. Blood samples were analyzed at 3 weeks after treatment start (second dose) and at 6 weeks after treatment start. A median of about 150,000 T cells and 65,000 to 90,000 unique TCRs was obtained from blood samples, and a median clonality of approximately 0.086 was observed. The study, an exploratory multi-omic analysis, examined somatic, immune and clinical correlates of response to PD-L1 blockade with atezolizumab in urothelial cancer. Pretreatment tumor samples, along with matched peripheral blood collected serially before and after atezolizumab treatment, underwent TCR sequencing. Durable clinical benefit meant progression-free survival longer than 6 months, and TCR features were also tested against progression-free and overall survival. Whole exome sequencing and RNA sequencing of pretreatment tumors were performed alongside TCR sequencing in the same patients. Some ten patients reached durable clinical benefit, while some 20 patients did not. Around 29 patients had pretreatment blood TCR-seq, around 24 had at least one posttreatment blood collection, and around 24 had tumor TCR-seq. Summary of the overall study and its limitations: Small sample size (n of about 30) and many exploratory analyses mean the results are intended to be hypothesis-generating. A pretreatment peripheral blood TCR clonality below the median was linked to improved progression-free and overall survival. Greater expansion of tumor-associated TCR clones in peripheral blood 3 weeks after the start of treatment was observed in patients with durable benefit (n of about 20, p = 0.022).

Synthetic TCR analog templates were spiked into each PCR to estimate absolute template abundance from read counts. Using the immunoSEQ assay, TCRbeta CDR3 regions were amplified from genomic DNA with bias-controlled V and J gene primers. Sequencing of rearranged TCRbeta segments was done at approximately 20X coverage. As for how the authors treated the data: Sequencing errors were corrected by clustering and CDR3s were annotated against IMGT to assign V, D and J genes. Out-of-frame and stop-codon sequences were excluded, and only productive TCRbeta rearrangements were used in downstream analyses. Clonality was calculated as one minus the Shannon entropy normalized by the log of the number of unique productive sequences. Clones differing between time points or between blood and tumor were identified using Fisher's exact test with Benjamini-Hochberg correction, with an adjusted p below 0.01 applied as the threshold. Entries here come from immuneACCESS through TCRdb and include only in-frame sequences with V and J called. Some clones fail to appear in such tables; in the studies checked, an unresolved V gene covers under half of the shortfall, and the cause of the remainder is unknown. The V and J calls and the clone size are those of that table, but D and trimming were determined from the DNA. In this sample the table shows approximately 47,000 clones, 75% to 85% of which occur a single time. Of the sample, 1.5% to 2% is held by the ten largest clones.

Read against the paper, the sample's time point label means: pretreatment peripheral blood. The cohort comprised about 30 patients with locally advanced or metastatic urothelial carcinoma treated at Memorial Sloan Kettering on a trial protocol. Peripheral blood mononuclear cells were collected pretreatment and during treatment, at between 1 and 8 total time points per patient. The Qiagen DNeasy Blood extraction kit was used to purify genomic DNA from total PBMCs and tumor samples. PBMCs were collected pretreatment and during treatment, and were isolated and stored as previously described. Details on this clone: The clone's antigen remains unknown. Per-base quality was not reported, and no clone a single base away is much larger than it.

The germline V gene provides CDR1 MDHEN and CDR2 SYDVKM. V is trimmed back by 6 bases and J by 10 bases, and the junction contains 14 bases that no gene match accounts for. Spanning cysteine to phenylalanine, the CDR3 consists of 14 amino acids. Only the CDR3 DNA is retained, 42 bases long and in frame from the first base. This TCR came from a man over 45 with urothelial cancer. The chain couples TRBV28 to TRBJ1-1, with 7 bases aligning to TRBD1. Specimen: PBMCs, collected around atezolizumab (anti-PD-L1) treatment. The nucleotide sequence is TGTGCCAGCAGACCAACAGGGGCAGGGCGGGTAGCTTTCTTT. The resulting protein is CASRPTGAGRVAFF.